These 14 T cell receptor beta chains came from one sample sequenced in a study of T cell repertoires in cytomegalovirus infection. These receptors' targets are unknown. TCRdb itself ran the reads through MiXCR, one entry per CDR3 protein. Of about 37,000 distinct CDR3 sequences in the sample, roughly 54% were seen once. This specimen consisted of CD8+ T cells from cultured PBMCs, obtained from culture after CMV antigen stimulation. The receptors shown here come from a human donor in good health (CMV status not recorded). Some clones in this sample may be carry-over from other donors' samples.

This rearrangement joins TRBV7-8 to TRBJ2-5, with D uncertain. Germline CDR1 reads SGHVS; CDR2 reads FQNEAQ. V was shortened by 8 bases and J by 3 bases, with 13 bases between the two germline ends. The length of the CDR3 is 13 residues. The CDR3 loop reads CASPEGEEETQYF. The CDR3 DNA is TGTGCCAGCCCCGAAGGAGAAGAAGAGACCCAGTACTTC.

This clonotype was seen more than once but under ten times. CDR3 nucleotides: TGTGCCAGCAGCCAAGAATTTATCGGCGGGGCGGGGTACCAAGAGACCCAGTACTTC. Amino acids: CASSQEFIGGAGYQETQYF. The rearrangement joins TRBV4-2 to TRBJ2-5, with a tentative D call TRBD2 (6 bases). The CDR3 runs 19 residues. The V gene's germline CDR1 is LGHNA and CDR2 YNFKEQ. V lost 0 bases and J 0 bases, leaving 20 bases between the germline ends.

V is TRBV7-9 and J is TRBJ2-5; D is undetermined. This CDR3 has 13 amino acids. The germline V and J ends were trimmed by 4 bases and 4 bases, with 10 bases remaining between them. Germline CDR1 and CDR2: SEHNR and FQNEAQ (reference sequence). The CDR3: CASSSSDVETQYF. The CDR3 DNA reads TGTGCCAGCAGCTCCAGCGATGTAGAGACCCAGTACTTC. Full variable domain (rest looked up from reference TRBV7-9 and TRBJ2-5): DTGVSQNPRHKITKRGQNVTFRCDPISEHNRLYWYRQTLGQGPEFLTYFQNEAQLEKSRLLSDRFSAERPKGSFSTLEIQRTEQGDSAMYLCASSSSDVETQYFGPGTRLLVL.

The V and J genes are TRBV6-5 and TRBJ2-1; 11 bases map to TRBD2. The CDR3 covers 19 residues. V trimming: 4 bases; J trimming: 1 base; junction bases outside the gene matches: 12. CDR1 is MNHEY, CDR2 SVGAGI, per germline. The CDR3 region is CASSFLAGGPLSSYNEQFF. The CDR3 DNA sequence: TGTGCCAGCAGTTTTTTAGCGGGAGGGCCCTTATCTTCCTACAATGAGCAGTTCTTC.

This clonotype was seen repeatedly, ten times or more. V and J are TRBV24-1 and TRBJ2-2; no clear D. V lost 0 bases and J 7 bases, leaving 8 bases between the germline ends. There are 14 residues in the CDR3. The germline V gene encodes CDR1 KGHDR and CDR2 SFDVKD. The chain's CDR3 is CATSDLLSNGELFF. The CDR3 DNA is TGTGCCACCAGTGATTTGCTCAGTAACGGGGAGCTGTTTTTT.

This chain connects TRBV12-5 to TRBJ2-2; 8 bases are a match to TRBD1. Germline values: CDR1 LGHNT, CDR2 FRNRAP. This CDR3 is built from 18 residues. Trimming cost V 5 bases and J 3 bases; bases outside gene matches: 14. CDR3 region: CASGLRDRRVQDTGELFF. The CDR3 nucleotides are TGTGCTAGTGGTCTCCGGGACAGGCGGGTGCAGGACACCGGGGAGCTGTTTTTT.

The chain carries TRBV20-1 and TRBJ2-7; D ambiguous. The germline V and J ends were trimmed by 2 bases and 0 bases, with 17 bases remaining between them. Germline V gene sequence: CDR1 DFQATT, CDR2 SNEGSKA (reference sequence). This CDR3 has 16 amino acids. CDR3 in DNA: TGCAGTGCTAGAAAGGGTACCTCGCTATTCTCCTACGAGCAGTACTTC. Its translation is CSARKGTSLFSYEQYF.

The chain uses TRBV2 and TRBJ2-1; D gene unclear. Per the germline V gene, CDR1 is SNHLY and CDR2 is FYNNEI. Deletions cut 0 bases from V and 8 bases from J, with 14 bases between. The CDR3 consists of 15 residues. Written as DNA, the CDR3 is TGTGCCAGCAGTGAAGCCCCCCCGGTTTCTTATGAGCAGTTCTTC. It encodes CASSEAPPVSYEQFF.

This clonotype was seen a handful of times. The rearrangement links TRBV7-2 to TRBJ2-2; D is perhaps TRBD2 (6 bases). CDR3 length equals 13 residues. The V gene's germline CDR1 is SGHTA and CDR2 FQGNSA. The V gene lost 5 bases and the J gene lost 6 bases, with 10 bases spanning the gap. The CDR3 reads CASSLGLPGELFF. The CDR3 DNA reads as TGTGCCAGCAGCCTGGGACTCCCCGGGGAGCTGTTTTTT.

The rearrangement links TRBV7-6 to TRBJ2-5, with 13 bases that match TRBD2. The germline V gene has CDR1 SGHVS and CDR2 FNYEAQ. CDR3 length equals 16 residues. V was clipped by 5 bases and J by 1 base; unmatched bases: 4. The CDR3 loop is CASSRRLAGGQETQYF. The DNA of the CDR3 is TGTGCCAGCAGCAGAAGACTAGCGGGGGGCCAAGAGACCCAGTACTTC.

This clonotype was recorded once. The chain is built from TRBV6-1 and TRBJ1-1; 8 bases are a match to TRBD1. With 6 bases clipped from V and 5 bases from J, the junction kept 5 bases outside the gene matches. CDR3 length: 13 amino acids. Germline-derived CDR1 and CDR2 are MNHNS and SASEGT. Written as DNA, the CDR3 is TGTGCCAGCAGGGACAGGGAGACGACTGAAGCTTTCTTT. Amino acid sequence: CASRDRETTEAFF.

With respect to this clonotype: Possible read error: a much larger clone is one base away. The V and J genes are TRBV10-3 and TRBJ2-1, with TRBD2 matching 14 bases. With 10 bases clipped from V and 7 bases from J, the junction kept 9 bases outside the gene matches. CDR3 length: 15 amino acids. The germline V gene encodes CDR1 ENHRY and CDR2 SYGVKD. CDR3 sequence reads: CATMGGTSGGNEQFF. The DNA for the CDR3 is TGTGCCACCATGGGAGGGACTAGCGGGGGTAATGAGCAGTTCTTC.

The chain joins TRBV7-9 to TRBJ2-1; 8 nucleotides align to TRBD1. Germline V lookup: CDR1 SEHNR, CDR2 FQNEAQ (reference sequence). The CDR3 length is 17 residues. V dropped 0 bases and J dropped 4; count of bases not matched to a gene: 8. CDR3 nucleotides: TGTGCCAGCAGCTTAGCGGATTGGACAGGGATTTACAATGAGCAGTTCTTC. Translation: CASSLADWTGIYNEQFF. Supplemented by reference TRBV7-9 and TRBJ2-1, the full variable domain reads DTGVSQNPRHKITKRGQNVTFRCDPISEHNRLYWYRQTLGQGPEFLTYFQNEAQLEKSRLLSDRFSAERPKGSFSTLEIQRTEQGDSAMYLCASSLADWTGIYNEQFFGPGTRLTVL.

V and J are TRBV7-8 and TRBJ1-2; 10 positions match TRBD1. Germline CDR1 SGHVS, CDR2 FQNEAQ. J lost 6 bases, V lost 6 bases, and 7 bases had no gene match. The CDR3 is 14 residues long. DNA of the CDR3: TGTGCCAGCAGTAAAGGACAGGGGGAGGATGGCTACACCTTC. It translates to CASSKGQGEDGYTF.